This entry lists 4 T cell receptor beta chains sequenced from one sample in a study of T cells expressing NK-cell markers. TCRdb processed the 5' RACE reads again and assigns one entry to each CDR3 protein, with no DNA. This listing includes roughly 300,000 distinct CDR3 sequences. Material: blood T cells: a sorted CD56 or NKG2C T cell subset, CD4+ or CD8+ T cells, or bulk PBMC T cells (not recorded which). The source of these receptors is a woman between 18 and 75 years old in good health.

V gene TRBV6-5 combines with J gene TRBJ2-1; the D gene TCRdb calls, TRBD1, cannot be checked with no DNA. The CDR3 is made up of 17 amino acids. Germline values: CDR1 MNHEY, CDR2 SVGAGI. The CDR3 is CASSYSSRGASYNEQFF.

This chain uses TRBV27 with TRBJ1-1. The CDR3 is made up of 13 amino acids. In germline, CDR1 is MNHEY, CDR2 SMNVEV (reference sequence). The CDR3 reads CASSSQSHTEAFF.

The CDR3 region is CASTPGTSGSTDTQYF. The chain joins TRBV28 to TRBJ2-3; without DNA, the TCRdb call of TRBD2 cannot be checked. CDR3 length: 16 residues. CDR1 and CDR2 (germline): MDHEN, SYDVKM.

The chain employs TRBV4-1 and TRBJ2-3. CDR1 and CDR2 from the germline V gene are MGHRA and YSYEKL. The CDR3 consists of 15 residues. CDR3 protein: CASSQGWERTDTQYF.